This passage covers 2 T cell receptor beta chains from one sample sequenced in a study of cytomegalovirus exposure and HLA in healthy donors. PCR primers comprised 60 Vbeta and 13 Jbeta primers. Sequenced by immunoSEQ multiplex PCR; TCRdb stores in-frame clones only, minus some. This sample's table reports 55,000 to 80,000 clones. Sequencing input: PBMCs. These receptors were taken from a man aged 35-49 years in good health and CMV-seronegative.

The chain's CDR3 is CASSQGGTSGGLFF. The DNA for the CDR3 is TGTGCCAGCAGCCAAGGGGGGACTAGCGGGGGGCTCTTCTTC. The V call is TRBV4-2, the J call TRBJ2-1, with 15 positions matching TRBD2. With 1 base clipped from V and 16 bases from J, the junction kept 5 bases outside the gene matches. Germline-derived CDR1 and CDR2 are LGHNA and YNFKEQ. The CDR3 sequence is 14 residues long.

This rearrangement joins TRBV11-2 to TRBJ2-4, with a weak D call TRBD2 (6 bases). With 6 bases removed from V and 7 bases from J, the gap between germline ends came to 22 bases. The CDR3 length is 16 residues. Germline V gives CDR1 SGHAT, CDR2 FQNNGV. Here the CDR3 DNA reads TGTGCCAGCAGTCTAACAACGGGGAGGAGTAGGAACATTCAGTACTTC. This translates into CASSLTTGRSRNIQYF.